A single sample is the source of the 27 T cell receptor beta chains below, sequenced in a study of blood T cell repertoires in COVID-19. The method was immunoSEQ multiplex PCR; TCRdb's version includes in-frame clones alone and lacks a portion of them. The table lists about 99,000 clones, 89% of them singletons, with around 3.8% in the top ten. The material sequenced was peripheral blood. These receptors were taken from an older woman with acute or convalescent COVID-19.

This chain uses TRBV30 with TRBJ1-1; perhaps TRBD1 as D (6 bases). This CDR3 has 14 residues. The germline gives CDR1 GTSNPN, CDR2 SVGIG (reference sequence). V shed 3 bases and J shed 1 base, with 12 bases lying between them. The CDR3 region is CAWRLPGQNTEAFF. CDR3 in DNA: TGTGCCTGGAGACTACCGGGACAGAACACTGAAGCTTTCTTT. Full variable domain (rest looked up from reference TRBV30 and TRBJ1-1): SQTIHQWPATLVQPVGSPLSLECTVEGTSNPNLYWYRQAAGRGLQLLFYSVGIGQISSEVPQNLSASRPQDRQFILSSKKLLLSDSGFYLCAWRLPGQNTEAFFGQGTRLTVV.

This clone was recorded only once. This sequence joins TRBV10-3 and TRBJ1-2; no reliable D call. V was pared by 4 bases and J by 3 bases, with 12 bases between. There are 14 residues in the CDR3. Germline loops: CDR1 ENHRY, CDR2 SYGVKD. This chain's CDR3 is CAISGSDKDYGYTF. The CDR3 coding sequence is TGTGCCATCAGTGGTTCCGACAAGGACTATGGCTACACCTTC.

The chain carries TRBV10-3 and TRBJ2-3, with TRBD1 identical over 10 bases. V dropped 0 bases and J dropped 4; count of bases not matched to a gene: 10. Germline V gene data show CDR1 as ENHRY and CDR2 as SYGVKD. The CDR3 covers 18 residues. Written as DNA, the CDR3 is TGTGCCATCAGTGAGTCCCGGTCGGAGACAGGGGGCGCAGATACGCAGTATTTT. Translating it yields CAISESRSETGGADTQYF.

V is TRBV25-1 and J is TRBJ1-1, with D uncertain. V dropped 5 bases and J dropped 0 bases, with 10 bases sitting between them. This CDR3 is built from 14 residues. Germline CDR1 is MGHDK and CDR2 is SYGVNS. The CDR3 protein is CASSTGIVNTEAFF. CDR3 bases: TGTGCCAGCAGTACCGGGATCGTGAACACTGAAGCTTTCTTT.

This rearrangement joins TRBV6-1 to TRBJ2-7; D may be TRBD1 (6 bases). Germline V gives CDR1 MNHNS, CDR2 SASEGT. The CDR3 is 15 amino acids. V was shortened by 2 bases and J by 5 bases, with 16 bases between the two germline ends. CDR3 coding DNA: TGTGCCAGCAGTGAACTTCCAGGACAGTCCCACGAGCAGTACTTC. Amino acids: CASSELPGQSHEQYF.

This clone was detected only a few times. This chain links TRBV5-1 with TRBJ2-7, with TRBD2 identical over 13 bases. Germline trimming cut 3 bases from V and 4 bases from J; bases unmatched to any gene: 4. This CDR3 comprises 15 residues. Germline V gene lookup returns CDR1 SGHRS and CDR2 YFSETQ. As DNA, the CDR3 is TGCGCCAGCAGCTCTGGACTAGCGGGAGCTTACGAGCAGTACGTC. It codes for CASSSGLAGAYEQYV.

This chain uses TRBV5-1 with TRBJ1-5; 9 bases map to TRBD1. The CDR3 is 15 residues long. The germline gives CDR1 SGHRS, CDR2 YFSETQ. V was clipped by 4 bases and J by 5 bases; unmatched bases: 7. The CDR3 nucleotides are TGCGCCAGCAGCCCCGGGACAGGGTCTCATCAGCCCCAGCATTTT. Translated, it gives CASSPGTGSHQPQHF.

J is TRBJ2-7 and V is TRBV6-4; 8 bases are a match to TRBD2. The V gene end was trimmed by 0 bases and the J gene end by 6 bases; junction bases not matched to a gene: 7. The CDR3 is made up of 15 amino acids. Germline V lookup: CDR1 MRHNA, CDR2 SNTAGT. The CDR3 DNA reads TGTGCCAGCAGTGACTCCGGAGCGGGAGCCGGCGAGCAGTACTTC. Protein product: CASSDSGAGAGEQYF.

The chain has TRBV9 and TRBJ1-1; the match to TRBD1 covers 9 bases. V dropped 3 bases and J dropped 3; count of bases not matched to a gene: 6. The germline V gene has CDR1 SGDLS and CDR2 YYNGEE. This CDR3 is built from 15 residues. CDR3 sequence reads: CASSGHRGRDTEAFF. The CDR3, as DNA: TGTGCCAGCAGCGGCCACAGGGGGCGCGACACTGAAGCTTTCTTT. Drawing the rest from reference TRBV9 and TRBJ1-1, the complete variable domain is DSGVTQTPKHLITATGQRVTLRCSPRSGDLSVYWYQQSLDQGLQFLIQYYNGEERAKGNILERFSAQQFPDLHSELNLSSLELGDSALYFCASSGHRGRDTEAFFGQGTRLTVV.

In nucleotides, the CDR3 is TGTGCCAGCACCCTACAGGGCATCGGGGAGCTGTTTTTT. It yields the protein CASTLQGIGELFF. This chain connects TRBV2 to TRBJ2-2, with a possible D match to TRBD1 (6 bases). This CDR3 has 13 residues. Trimming left V 7 bases short and J 7 bases short, with 13 bases between. Germline CDR1 reads SNHLY; CDR2 reads FYNNEI.

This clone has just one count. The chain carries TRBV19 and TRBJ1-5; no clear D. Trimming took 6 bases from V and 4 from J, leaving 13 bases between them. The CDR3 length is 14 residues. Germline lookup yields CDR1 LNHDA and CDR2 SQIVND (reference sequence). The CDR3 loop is CASRSVAGNQPQHF. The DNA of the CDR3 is TGTGCCAGTAGAAGCGTAGCCGGGAATCAGCCCCAGCATTTT.

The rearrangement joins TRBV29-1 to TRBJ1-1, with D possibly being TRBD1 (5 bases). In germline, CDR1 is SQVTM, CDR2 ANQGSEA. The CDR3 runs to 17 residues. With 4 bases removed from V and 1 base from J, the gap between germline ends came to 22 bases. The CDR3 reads CSVVWAWGVHPNTEAFF. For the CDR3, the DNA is TGCAGCGTTGTGTGGGCTTGGGGGGTACATCCGAACACTGAAGCTTTCTTT.

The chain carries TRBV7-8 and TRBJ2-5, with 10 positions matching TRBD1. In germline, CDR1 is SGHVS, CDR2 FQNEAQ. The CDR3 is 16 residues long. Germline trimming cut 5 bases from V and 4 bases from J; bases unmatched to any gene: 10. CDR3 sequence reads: CASSVSGQGLGETQYF. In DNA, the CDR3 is TGTGCCAGCAGCGTGTCGGGACAGGGGTTGGGAGAGACCCAGTACTTC.

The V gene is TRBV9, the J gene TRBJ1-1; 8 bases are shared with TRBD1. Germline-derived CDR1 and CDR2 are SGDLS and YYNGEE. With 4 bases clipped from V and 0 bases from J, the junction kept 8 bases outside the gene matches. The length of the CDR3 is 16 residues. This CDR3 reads CASSTPPGQVNTEAFF. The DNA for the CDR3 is TGTGCCAGCAGCACGCCACCGGGACAGGTGAACACTGAAGCTTTCTTT.

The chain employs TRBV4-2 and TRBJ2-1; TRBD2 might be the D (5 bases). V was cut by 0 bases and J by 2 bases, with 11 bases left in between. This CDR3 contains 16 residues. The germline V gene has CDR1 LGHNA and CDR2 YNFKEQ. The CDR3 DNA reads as TGTGCCAGCAGCCAAGAGCGGGTCGGGACCTACAATGAGCAGTTCTTC. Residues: CASSQERVGTYNEQFF.

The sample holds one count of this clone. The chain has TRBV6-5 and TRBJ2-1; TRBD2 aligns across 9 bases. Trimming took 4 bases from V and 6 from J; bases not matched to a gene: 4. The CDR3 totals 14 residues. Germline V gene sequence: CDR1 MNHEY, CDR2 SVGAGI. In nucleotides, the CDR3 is TGTGCCAGCAGTTCCGGACTAGCGAGCAATGAGCAGTTCTTC. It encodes CASSSGLASNEQFF.

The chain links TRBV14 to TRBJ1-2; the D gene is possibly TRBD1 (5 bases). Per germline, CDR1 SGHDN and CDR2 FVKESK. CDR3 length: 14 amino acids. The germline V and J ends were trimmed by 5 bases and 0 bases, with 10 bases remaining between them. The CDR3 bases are TGTGCCAGCAGCGACAGACAACCTAACTATGGCTACACCTTC. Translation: CASSDRQPNYGYTF.

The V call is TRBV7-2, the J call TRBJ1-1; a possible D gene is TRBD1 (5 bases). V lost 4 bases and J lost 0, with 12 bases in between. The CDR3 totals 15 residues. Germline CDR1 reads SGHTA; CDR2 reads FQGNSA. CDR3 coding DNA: TGTGCCAGCAGCTCCCAGGGTGGGGTGAACACTGAAGCTTTCTTT. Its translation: CASSSQGGVNTEAFF.

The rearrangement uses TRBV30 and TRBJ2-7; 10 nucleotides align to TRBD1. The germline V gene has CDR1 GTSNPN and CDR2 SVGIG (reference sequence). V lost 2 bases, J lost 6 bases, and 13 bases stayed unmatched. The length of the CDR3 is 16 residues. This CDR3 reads CAWSSKDRGRVVEQYV. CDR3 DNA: TGTGCCTGGAGTTCCAAAGACAGGGGGCGTGTTGTCGAGCAGTACGTC.

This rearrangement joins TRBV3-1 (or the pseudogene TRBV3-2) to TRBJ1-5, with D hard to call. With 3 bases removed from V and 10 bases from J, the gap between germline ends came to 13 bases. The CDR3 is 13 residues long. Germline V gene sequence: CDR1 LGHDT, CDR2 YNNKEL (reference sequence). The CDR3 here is CASSHRGERPQHF. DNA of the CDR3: TGTGCCAGCAGCCATCGGGGAGAGCGACCCCAGCATTTT.

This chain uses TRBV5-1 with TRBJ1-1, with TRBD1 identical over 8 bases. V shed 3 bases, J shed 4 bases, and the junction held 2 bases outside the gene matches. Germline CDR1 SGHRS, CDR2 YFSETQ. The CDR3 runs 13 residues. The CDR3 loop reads CASSSDRGTEAFF. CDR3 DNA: TGCGCCAGCAGCTCAGACAGGGGCACTGAAGCTTTCTTT.

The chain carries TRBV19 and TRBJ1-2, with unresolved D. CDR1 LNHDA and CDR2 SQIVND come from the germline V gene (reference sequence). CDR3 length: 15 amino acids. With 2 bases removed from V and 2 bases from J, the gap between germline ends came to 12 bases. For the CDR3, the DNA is TGTGCCAGTAGTATAAGGCAGGCCTTAAACTATGGCTACACCTTC. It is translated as CASSIRQALNYGYTF.

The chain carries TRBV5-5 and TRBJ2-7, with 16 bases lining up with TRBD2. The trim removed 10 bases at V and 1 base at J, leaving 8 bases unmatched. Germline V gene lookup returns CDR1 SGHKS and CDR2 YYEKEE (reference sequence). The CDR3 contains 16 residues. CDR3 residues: CASTQGLAGGSYEQYV. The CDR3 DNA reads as TGTGCCTCCACCCAGGGACTAGCGGGAGGGTCCTACGAGCAGTACGTC.

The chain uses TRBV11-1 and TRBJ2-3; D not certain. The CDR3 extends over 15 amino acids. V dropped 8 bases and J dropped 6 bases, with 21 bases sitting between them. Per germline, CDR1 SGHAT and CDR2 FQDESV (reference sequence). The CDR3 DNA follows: TGTGCCAGCGCAATCCAACGTGCCGAGTCCGATACGCAGTATTTT. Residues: CASAIQRAESDTQYF.

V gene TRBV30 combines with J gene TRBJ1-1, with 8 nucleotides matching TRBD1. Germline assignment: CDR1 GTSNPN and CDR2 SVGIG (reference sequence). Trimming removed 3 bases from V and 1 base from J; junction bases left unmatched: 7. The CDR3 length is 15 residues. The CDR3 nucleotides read TGTGCCTGGAGCCGAATGGGACAGGCGAACACTGAAGCTTTCTTT. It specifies CAWSRMGQANTEAFF.

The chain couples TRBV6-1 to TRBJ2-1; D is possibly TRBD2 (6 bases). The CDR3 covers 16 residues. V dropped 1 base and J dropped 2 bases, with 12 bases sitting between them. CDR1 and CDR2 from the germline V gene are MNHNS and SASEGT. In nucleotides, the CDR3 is TGTGCCAGCAGTGAAGGGGTGGGGGGACCCTACAATGAGCAGTTCTTC. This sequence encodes CASSEGVGGPYNEQFF.

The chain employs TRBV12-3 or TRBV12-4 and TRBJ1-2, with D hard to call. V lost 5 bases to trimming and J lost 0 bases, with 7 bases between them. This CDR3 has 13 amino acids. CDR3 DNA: TGTGCCAGCAGTCCCTCGGCTAACTATGGCTACACCTTC. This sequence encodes CASSPSANYGYTF.